This is a list of T cell receptor beta chains from one sample in a study of post-analysis software for immune sequencing data. TCRdb analysed the PCR reads with MiXCR anew, one entry per CDR3 protein. In the table there are about half a million distinct CDR3 sequences, around 40% of which are singletons. The sample consisted of blood. The receptors derive from a girl aged 5 to 17 with multiple sclerosis. Each CDR3 is given with its conserved first and last residue. Each record gives: J gene, D gene, CDR3 length, clone size, V gene, CDR3 DNA, CDR3 protein. A D gene is named only where the DNA matches it firmly. The size entry is marked missing in some rows and otherwise reads once, few, many or a size class.

J gene: TRBJ2-3
D gene: TRBD2
CDR3 length: 15
clone size: once
V gene: TRBV24-1
CDR3 DNA: TGTGCCACCAGTGAGGAAGGGACTAGATCAGATACGCAGTATTTT
CDR3 protein: CATSEEGTRSDTQYF

J gene: TRBJ1-2
D gene: .
CDR3 length: 14
clone size: .
V gene: TRBV20-1
CDR3 DNA: TGCAGTGCTAGCGGGGGGGACATTTGGAGTGGCTACACCTTC
CDR3 protein: CSASGGDIWSGYTF

J gene: TRBJ1-2
D gene: .
CDR3 length: 15
clone size: .
V gene: TRBV7-2
CDR3 DNA: TGTGCCAGCAGCTTGGGTGTGGGAAAAATCTATGGCTACACCTTC
CDR3 protein: CASSLGVGKIYGYTF

J gene: TRBJ1-6
D gene: .
CDR3 length: 15
clone size: .
V gene: TRBV6-5
CDR3 DNA: TGTGCCAGCAGGTCGAGGGGAGGCAATAATTCACCCCTCCACTTT
CDR3 protein: CASRSRGGNNSPLHF

J gene: TRBJ2-5
D gene: .
CDR3 length: 15
clone size: few
V gene: TRBV24-1
CDR3 DNA: TGTGCCACCAGTGATTTGTCGGGGCATGGGGAGACCCAGTACTTC
CDR3 protein: CATSDLSGHGETQYF

J gene: TRBJ2-7
D gene: .
CDR3 length: 13
clone size: few
V gene: TRBV29-1
CDR3 DNA: TGCAGCGCCGAACGGGTCGGGTGGGACGAGCAGTACTTC
CDR3 protein: CSAERVGWDEQYF

J gene: TRBJ2-1
D gene: .
CDR3 length: 16
clone size: few
V gene: TRBV5-1
CDR3 DNA: TGCGCCAGCAGCCCTTTAGCGGAAAGCTCCTACAATGAGCAGTTCTTC
CDR3 protein: CASSPLAESSYNEQFF

J gene: TRBJ1-2
D gene: TRBD1
CDR3 length: 16
clone size: .
V gene: TRBV28
CDR3 DNA: TGTGCCAGCACCCCTGTTTGGACAGGGACTAACTATGGCTACACCTTC
CDR3 protein: CASTPVWTGTNYGYTF

J gene: TRBJ2-5
D gene: .
CDR3 length: 15
clone size: .
V gene: TRBV6-5
CDR3 DNA: TGTGCCAGCAGTACAACGGGACGGCTGTGGGAGACCCAGTACTTC
CDR3 protein: CASSTTGRLWETQYF

J gene: TRBJ2-1
D gene: .
CDR3 length: 14
clone size: few
V gene: TRBV5-4
CDR3 DNA: TGTGCCAGCAGACAAAGCGGACAGTACAATGAGCAGTTCTTC
CDR3 protein: CASRQSGQYNEQFF

J gene: TRBJ2-7
D gene: TRBD2
CDR3 length: 15
clone size: .
V gene: TRBV5-1
CDR3 DNA: TGCGCCAGCAGCTCGACAGCGGGAGGGCGATACGAGCAGTACTTC
CDR3 protein: CASSSTAGGRYEQYF

J gene: TRBJ2-5
D gene: .
CDR3 length: 13
clone size: few
V gene: TRBV5-1
CDR3 DNA: TGCGCCAGCAGCTTCGGATGGCAAGAGACCCAGTACTTC
CDR3 protein: CASSFGWQETQYF

J gene: TRBJ1-2
D gene: .
CDR3 length: 14
clone size: few
V gene: TRBV12-3/TRBV12-4
CDR3 DNA: TGTGCCAGCAGTTTACCCGGACTACTACTTGGCTACACCTTC
CDR3 protein: CASSLPGLLLGYTF

J gene: TRBJ1-4
D gene: .
CDR3 length: 15
clone size: .
V gene: TRBV30
CDR3 DNA: TGTGCCTGGAAAGCCACAGATAGTGTGCATGAAAAACTGTTTTTT
CDR3 protein: CAWKATDSVHEKLFF

J gene: TRBJ2-1
D gene: TRBD1
CDR3 length: 15
clone size: few
V gene: TRBV5-1
CDR3 DNA: TGCGCCAGCAGCTTGGAGGACAGGGATGACAATGAGCAGTTCTTC
CDR3 protein: CASSLEDRDDNEQFF

J gene: TRBJ2-1
D gene: TRBD2
CDR3 length: 16
clone size: once
V gene: TRBV20-1
CDR3 DNA: TGCAGTGCTAGAGATTGGGCGGGAGGATCCTACAATGAGCAGTTCTTC
CDR3 protein: CSARDWAGGSYNEQFF

J gene: TRBJ2-7
D gene: .
CDR3 length: 15
clone size: once
V gene: TRBV5-1
CDR3 DNA: TGCGCCAGCAGCTTGGATAGGGGGCCGGCGGGGGAGCAGTACTTC
CDR3 protein: CASSLDRGPAGEQYF

J gene: TRBJ2-7
D gene: TRBD2
CDR3 length: 15
clone size: once
V gene: TRBV6-1
CDR3 DNA: TGTGCCAGCAGGGCTACCTTAGCGGGAGTCTACGAGCAGTACTTC
CDR3 protein: CASRATLAGVYEQYF

J gene: TRBJ2-3
D gene: .
CDR3 length: 14
clone size: .
V gene: TRBV29-1
CDR3 DNA: TGCAGCGTTGGTTCGGCGGGGTCTGGGGATACGCAGTATTTT
CDR3 protein: CSVGSAGSGDTQYF

J gene: TRBJ2-2
D gene: TRBD2
CDR3 length: 17
clone size: .
V gene: TRBV7-3
CDR3 DNA: TGTGCCAGCAGCTCGGGGTTAGCGGGAGTACACACCGGGGAGCTGTTTTTT
CDR3 protein: CASSSGLAGVHTGELFF

J gene: TRBJ2-2
D gene: .
CDR3 length: 16
clone size: few
V gene: TRBV20-1
CDR3 DNA: TGCAGTGCTAGAGATCCGGGAAGGGCGGGCACCGGGGAGCTGTTTTTT
CDR3 protein: CSARDPGRAGTGELFF

J gene: TRBJ2-1
D gene: TRBD1
CDR3 length: 13
clone size: .
V gene: TRBV7-2
CDR3 DNA: TGTGCCAGCAGGGACAGGGTAGGGGATGAGCAGTTCTTC
CDR3 protein: CASRDRVGDEQFF

J gene: TRBJ2-7
D gene: TRBD2
CDR3 length: 16
clone size: .
V gene: TRBV28
CDR3 DNA: TGTGCCAGCAGTTTATGGGCGGGAGGCTCTCGGAACGAGCAGTACTTC
CDR3 protein: CASSLWAGGSRNEQYF

J gene: TRBJ1-2
D gene: .
CDR3 length: 11
clone size: .
V gene: TRBV12-3/TRBV12-4
CDR3 DNA: TGTGCCATCCCATTAAACTATGGCTACACCTTC
CDR3 protein: CAIPLNYGYTF